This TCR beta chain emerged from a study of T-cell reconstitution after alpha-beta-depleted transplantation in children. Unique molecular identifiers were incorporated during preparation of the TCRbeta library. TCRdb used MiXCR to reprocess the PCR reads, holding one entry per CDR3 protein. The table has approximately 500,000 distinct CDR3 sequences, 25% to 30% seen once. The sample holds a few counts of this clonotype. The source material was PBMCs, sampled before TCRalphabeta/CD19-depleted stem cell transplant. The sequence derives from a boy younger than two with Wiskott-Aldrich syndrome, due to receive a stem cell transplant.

CDR3 sequence reads: CASSLYANSPLHF. CDR3 coding DNA: TGTGCCAGCAGTTTGTATGCAAATTCACCCCTCCACTTT. The chain is built from TRBV6-5 and TRBJ1-6; D is undetermined. The CDR3 length is 13 residues. V was cut by 4 bases and J by 7 bases, with 8 bases left in between. Germline loops: CDR1 MNHEY, CDR2 SVGAGI.